Presented here are 20 T cell receptor beta chains from one specimen sequenced in a study of blood T cell repertoires in COVID-19. Sequencing was performed with immunoSEQ multiplex PCR; in TCRdb, only in-frame clones are kept and a portion is missing. The table includes some 75,000 clones, around 89% detected once. Sequencing input: peripheral blood. The receptor source for this set is a man aged 60 to 75 with acute or convalescent COVID-19.

V gene TRBV30 combines with J gene TRBJ1-6; 8 bases fit TRBD1. Trimming removed 1 base from V and 5 bases from J; junction bases left unmatched: 1. The CDR3 extends over 14 amino acids. Germline V gives CDR1 GTSNPN, CDR2 SVGIG (reference sequence). DNA of the CDR3: TGTGCCTGGAGTGGGGGACAGGATAATTCACCCCTCCACTTT. Protein: CAWSGGQDNSPLHF.

Notes on this clone: This sample includes further DNA sequences coding for the same CDR3. For the CDR3, the DNA is TGTGCCAGCAGTGGACAGGGCTTGAACACTGAAGCTTTCTTT. This encodes CASSGQGLNTEAFF. V is TRBV2 and J is TRBJ1-1; 7 bases are shared with TRBD1. With 4 bases clipped from V and 0 bases from J, the junction kept 2 bases outside the gene matches. The CDR3 length is 14 residues. CDR1 is SNHLY, CDR2 FYNNEI, per germline.

The V call is TRBV7-8, the J call TRBJ1-6; no clear D gene. This CDR3 region has 12 residues. CDR1 and CDR2 (germline): SGHVS, FQNEAQ. Trimming pared 7 bases from V and 9 bases from J, leaving 10 bases between. As DNA, the CDR3 is TGTGCCAGCACCGCGGGCGGTTCACCCCTCCACTTT. Translating gives CASTAGGSPLHF.

This clone showed up just once. This chain joins TRBV11-2 and TRBJ2-1; 7 bases line up with TRBD1. The trim removed 6 bases at V and 1 base at J, leaving 9 bases unmatched. The CDR3 has 16 residues. Germline CDR1 and CDR2: SGHAT and FQNNGV. The CDR3 region has the DNA TGTGCCAGCAGTCGTACAGGGGCCGGATCCTACAATGAGCAGTTCTTC. Translated, it gives CASSRTGAGSYNEQFF.

The chain employs TRBV3-1 (or the pseudogene TRBV3-2) and TRBJ1-1; 12 bases match TRBD1. The V segment lost 4 bases and the J segment 11 bases; nucleotides outside the gene matches: 11. This CDR3 contains 15 residues. CDR1 and CDR2 from the germline V gene are LGHDT and YNNKEL (reference sequence). In DNA, the CDR3 is TGTGCCAGCAGCCCGTATACGGGACAGGGGGCGCGGGCTTTCTTT. Translated, it gives CASSPYTGQGARAFF.

The J gene is TRBJ1-2, the V gene TRBV21-1; the DNA was not used to check the table's D call, TRBD1. TRBV21-1 is annotated as a pseudogene. This CDR3 comprises 18 residues. CDR3 sequence reads: CASSKEDGTGVEIYGYTF. DNA of the CDR3: TGTGCCAGCAGCAAAGAAGATGGGACAGGAGTAGAGATCTATGGCTACACCTTC.

The chain carries TRBV5-6 and TRBJ1-2; 9 nucleotides match TRBD1. With 5 bases clipped from V and 5 bases from J, the junction kept 10 bases outside the gene matches. The CDR3 contains 15 residues. Germline-derived CDR1 and CDR2 are SGHDT and YYEEEE. CDR3 region: CASSYRDRAIYGYTF. CDR3 sequence (DNA): TGTGCCAGCAGTTATCGGGACAGGGCTATATATGGCTACACCTTC.

This chain links TRBV27 with TRBJ2-3; D ambiguous. Trimming removed 2 bases at V and 0 bases at J, with 9 bases between. The V gene's germline CDR1 is MNHEY and CDR2 SMNVEV (reference sequence). The CDR3 is made up of 15 amino acids. The CDR3 bases are TGTGCCAGCAGTTTAAACTCCTACAGCACAGATACGCAGTATTTT. This translates into CASSLNSYSTDTQYF.

The V gene is TRBV19, the J gene TRBJ2-6; 9 bases are shared with TRBD1. Germline lookup yields CDR1 LNHDA and CDR2 SQIVND (reference sequence). This CDR3 region has 18 residues. V was pared by 3 bases and J by 0 bases, with 6 bases of the junction left unmatched. The CDR3 nucleotides are TGTGCCAGTAGTATCCGGGACAGGGCGATCTCTGGGGCCAACGTCCTGACTTTC. Amino acid sequence: CASSIRDRAISGANVLTF.

This clone has more than one count but fewer than ten. V and J are TRBV6-5 and TRBJ2-1; D unresolved. The germline CDR1 and CDR2 sequences are MNHEY and SVGAGI. The V and J ends lost 2 bases and 6 bases respectively, with 11 bases between them. CDR3 size: 14 residues. The chain's CDR3 is CASSYRVASNEQFF. DNA of the CDR3: TGTGCCAGCAGTTACCGTGTGGCTAGCAATGAGCAGTTCTTC.

V and J are TRBV28 and TRBJ1-6; 9 bases are shared with TRBD1. Trimming took 7 bases from V and 4 from J; bases not matched to a gene: 8. The CDR3 loop spans 16 amino acids. The germline CDR1 and CDR2 sequences are MDHEN and SYDVKM. CDR3 nucleotides: TGTGCCAGCAATTACAGGGGACAGGGATATAATTCACCCCTCCACTTT. Amino acid sequence: CASNYRGQGYNSPLHF.

The chain combines TRBV29-1 with TRBJ1-2; 8 bases agree with TRBD1. V shed 2 bases and J 8 bases; nucleotides not matched to a gene: 7. CDR3 length: 13 residues. Germline V CDR1 and CDR2: SQVTM, ANQGSEA. CDR3 residues: CSVESYRGGGYTF. CDR3 coding DNA: TGCAGCGTTGAAAGTTACAGGGGGGGAGGCTACACCTTC.

The genes are TRBV2 and TRBJ1-1; TRBD1 aligns across 7 bases. The CDR3 is made up of 12 amino acids. V gave up 7 bases and J gave up 8 bases; unmatched junction bases: 7. The germline gives CDR1 SNHLY, CDR2 FYNNEI. The CDR3 DNA is TGTGCCAGCACCGACAGGGAGGCAGAAGCTTTCTTT. Encoded protein: CASTDREAEAFF.

The V gene is TRBV28, the J gene TRBJ2-7, with 9 positions matching TRBD2. J was trimmed by 3 bases and V by 7 bases; bases with no gene match: 7. The CDR3 has 14 amino acids. CDR1 is MDHEN, CDR2 SYDVKM, per germline. CDR3 in amino acids: CASINSGRNYEQYF. Written as DNA, the CDR3 is TGTGCCAGCATCAATAGCGGGAGAAACTACGAGCAGTACTTC.

The chain has TRBV11-2 and TRBJ1-2, with 8 bases lining up with TRBD1. In germline, CDR1 is SGHAT, CDR2 FQNNGV. V trimming: 5 bases; J trimming: 4 bases; junction bases outside the gene matches: 6. This CDR3 is built from 14 residues. Here the CDR3 reads CASSATGATYGYTF. CDR3 in DNA: TGTGCCAGCAGCGCGACAGGGGCGACCTATGGCTACACCTTC. Full variable domain (missing parts from reference TRBV11-2 and TRBJ1-2): EAGVAQSPRYKIIEKRQSVAFWCNPISGHATLYWYQQILGQGPKLLIQFQNNGVVDDSQLPKDRFSAERLKGVDSTLKIQPAKLEDSAVYLCASSATGATYGYTFGSGTRLTVV.

V gene TRBV29-1 combines with J gene TRBJ2-7; 10 bases are shared with TRBD2. The CDR3 runs 13 residues. The junction had 3 bases not matched to a gene; V was cut back by 4 bases and J by 3 bases. CDR1 SQVTM and CDR2 ANQGSEA come from the germline V gene. The CDR3, as DNA: TGCAGCGTTGCGCCTAGCGGGGGCTACGAGCAGTACTTC. This translates into CSVAPSGGYEQYF.

The J gene is TRBJ2-7, the V gene TRBV5-1; TRBD2 matches at 10 bases. This CDR3 contains 18 residues. Germline values: CDR1 SGHRS, CDR2 YFSETQ. V was pared by 3 bases and J by 6 bases, with 18 bases of the junction left unmatched. The CDR3 bases are TGCGCCAGCAGCTCCGGGCTAGCGGGAGTAAGAGGTGGTGGCGAGCAGTACTTC. Its protein product is CASSSGLAGVRGGGEQYF.

This chain connects TRBV3-1 (or the pseudogene TRBV3-2) to TRBJ2-7; D perhaps matches TRBD2 (6 bases). Trimming cost V 4 bases and J 4 bases, with 14 bases left between them. CDR1 and CDR2 (germline): LGHDT, YNNKEL (reference sequence). The CDR3 sequence is 14 residues long. CDR3 amino acids: CASSPGPGVYEQYF. As DNA, the CDR3 is TGTGCCAGCAGCCCCGGCCCGGGGGTATACGAGCAGTACTTC.

The chain combines TRBV27 with TRBJ2-1; D is possibly TRBD2 (6 bases). Trimming cost V 4 bases and J 7 bases, with 8 bases left between them. CDR1 MNHEY and CDR2 SMNVEV come from the germline V gene (reference sequence). The length of the CDR3 is 12 residues. The CDR3 here is CASSSGVNEQFF. For the CDR3, the DNA is TGTGCCAGCAGTTCGGGGGTGAATGAGCAGTTCTTC.

The rearrangement links TRBV27 to TRBJ1-5; the D gene is possibly TRBD1 (5 bases). The V and J ends lost 2 bases and 7 bases respectively, with 18 bases between them. The CDR3 contains 16 residues. Per the germline V gene, CDR1 is MNHEY and CDR2 is SMNVEV (reference sequence). In DNA form, the CDR3 reads TGTGCCAGCAGTTTAGTCGGCAGGGTGAAGGGACAGCCCCAGCATTTT. Translating gives CASSLVGRVKGQPQHF.